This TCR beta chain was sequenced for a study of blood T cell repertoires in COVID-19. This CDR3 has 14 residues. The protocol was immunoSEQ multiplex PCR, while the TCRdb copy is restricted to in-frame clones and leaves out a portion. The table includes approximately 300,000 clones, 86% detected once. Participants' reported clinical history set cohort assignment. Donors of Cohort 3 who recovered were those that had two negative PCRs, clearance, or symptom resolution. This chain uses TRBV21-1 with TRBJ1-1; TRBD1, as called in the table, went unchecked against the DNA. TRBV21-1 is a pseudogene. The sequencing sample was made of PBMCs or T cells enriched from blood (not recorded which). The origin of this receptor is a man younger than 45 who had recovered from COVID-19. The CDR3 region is CASSKGVRGQAAFF. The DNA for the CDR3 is TGTGCCAGCAGCAAAGGAGTGCGCGGACAGGCGGCTTTCTTT.